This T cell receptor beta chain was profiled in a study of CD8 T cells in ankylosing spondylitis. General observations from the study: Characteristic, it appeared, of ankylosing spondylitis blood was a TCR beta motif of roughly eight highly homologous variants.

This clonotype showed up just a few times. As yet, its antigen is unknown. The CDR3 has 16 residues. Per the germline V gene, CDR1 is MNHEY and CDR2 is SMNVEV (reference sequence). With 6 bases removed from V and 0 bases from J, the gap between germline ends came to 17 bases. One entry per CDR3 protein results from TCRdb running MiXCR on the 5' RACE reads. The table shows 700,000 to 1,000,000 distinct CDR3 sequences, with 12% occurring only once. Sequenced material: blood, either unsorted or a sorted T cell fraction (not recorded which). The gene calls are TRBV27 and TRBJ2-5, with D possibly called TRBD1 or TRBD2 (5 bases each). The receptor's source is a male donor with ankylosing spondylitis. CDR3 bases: TGTGCCAGCAGCTCCCTCCTGGGGGACCACCAAGAGACCCAGTACTTC. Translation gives CASSSLLGDHQETQYF.